Here is one T cell receptor beta chain with its context. Its binding antigen is unknown. Base qualities are missing; no much larger clone stands one base away. The library was produced with the immunoSEQ multiplex PCR assay. Held by TCRdb, this immuneACCESS table contains in-frame sequences only and omits some clones. Under half of the omission traces to an unresolved V gene where checked; the cause of the rest is unknown. This sample gives roughly 76,000 clones in total; under 75% of them show up just once. The ten most abundant clones make up more than 8% of the sample. These data come from a study of radiotherapy plus CTLA-4 blockade in lung cancer (dated by TCRdb to the late 2010s). Study-level background: Among the enrolled patients, around 19% had an objective response, and less than 40% reached disease control.

Study-wide findings and limitations: Early dynamic changes in blood T cell clones, together with increased serum interferon-beta after radiation, were reported as the strongest predictors of response. After treatment with radiotherapy and ipilimumab, TCR clones that originated in tumors expanded in peripheral blood.

V lost 6 bases and J lost 0 bases; the stretch between them is 8 bases long. From the cysteine up to the phenylalanine, the CDR3 has a length of 13 residues. The retained sequence is limited to the CDR3, 39 bases, with the frame set at the first base. The germline V gene sets CDR1 to MNHNS and CDR2 to SASEGT. The study evaluated CTLA-4 blockade (ipilimumab) given together with focal radiation therapy in patients who had chemo-refractory metastatic non-small-cell lung cancer. The TCR originated in a human donor with non-small cell lung cancer whose response to radiotherapy plus ipilimumab could not be evaluated. The chain is encoded by TRBV6-1 joined to TRBJ1-1; the D segment could be TRBD1, given 5 matching bases. This specimen was peripheral blood, taken from a patient treated with radiotherapy plus ipilimumab. Read as DNA, the sequence is TGTGCCAGCAGGAGACAGATGAACACTGAAGCTTTCTTT. This encodes CASRRQMNTEAFF.